This TCR beta chain was identified in a study of CD8 T cells in Susac syndrome. Overall study: Patients with Susac syndrome were therapy-naive, treated with corticosteroids, or treated with intravenous immunoglobulin alone when blood was collected.

CDR1 is SGHNT and CDR2 is YYREEE in the germline V gene (reference sequence). This CDR3 region has 17 residues. The ends lost 4 bases at V and 1 base at J; junction bases unmatched: 12. cDNA came from roughly 0.47 to 1 ug RNA primed by random hexamers. TCRdb ran MiXCR on the immunoSEQ multiplex PCR reads and lists one entry per CDR3 protein. The sample lists around 230,000 distinct CDR3 sequences, 96% occurring once. The sequence was obtained from a human donor with Susac syndrome. The sequencing input was CD4+ T cells from PBMCs. V and J are TRBV5-4 and TRBJ2-3, with TRBD2 matching 7 bases. The CDR3 is CASSPRAGEWGTDTQYF. DNA for the CDR3: TGTGCCAGCAGCCCACGGGCGGGAGAGTGGGGCACAGATACGCAGTATTTT. Combining the CDR3 with reference TRBV5-4 and TRBJ2-3 gives the whole variable domain ETGVTQSPTHLIKTRGQQVTLRCSSQSGHNTVSWYQQALGQGPQFIFQYYREEENGRGNFPPRFSGLQFPNYSSELNVNALELDDSALYLCASSPRAGEWGTDTQYFGPGTRLTVL.